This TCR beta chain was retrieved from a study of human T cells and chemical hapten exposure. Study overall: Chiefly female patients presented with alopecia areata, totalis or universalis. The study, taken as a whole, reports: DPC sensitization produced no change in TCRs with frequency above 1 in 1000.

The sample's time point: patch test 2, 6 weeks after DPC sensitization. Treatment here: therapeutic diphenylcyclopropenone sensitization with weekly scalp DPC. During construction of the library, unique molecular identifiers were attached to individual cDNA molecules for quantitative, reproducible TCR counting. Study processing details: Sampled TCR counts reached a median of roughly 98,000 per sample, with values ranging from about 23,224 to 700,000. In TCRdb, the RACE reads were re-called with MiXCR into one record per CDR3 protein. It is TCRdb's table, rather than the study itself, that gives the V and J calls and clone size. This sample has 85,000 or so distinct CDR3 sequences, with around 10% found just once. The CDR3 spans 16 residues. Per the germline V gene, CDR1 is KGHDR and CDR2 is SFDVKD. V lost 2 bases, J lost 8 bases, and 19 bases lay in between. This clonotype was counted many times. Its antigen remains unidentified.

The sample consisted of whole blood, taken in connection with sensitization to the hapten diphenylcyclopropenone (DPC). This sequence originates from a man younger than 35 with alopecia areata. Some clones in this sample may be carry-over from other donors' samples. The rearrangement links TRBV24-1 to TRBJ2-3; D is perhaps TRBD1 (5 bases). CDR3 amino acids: CATSDSGYPFWGTQYF. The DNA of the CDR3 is TGTGCCACCAGTGATTCAGGGTACCCTTTTTGGGGTACGCAGTATTTT.